These 8 T cell receptor beta chains share one sample of origin, sequenced in a study of blood T cell repertoires in COVID-19. Clones were read by immunoSEQ multiplex PCR, and TCRdb kept only the in-frame ones, dropping some. The data contain roughly 250,000 clones, around 87% of them singletons. Sequenced input: peripheral blood. Receptors originate from a man aged 55 to 70 who had recovered from COVID-19.

V gene TRBV23-1 combines with J gene TRBJ1-4; TRBD1 is a possible D gene (6 bases). TRBV23-1 is noted as an ORF with a role that remains uncertain. The CDR3 has 18 amino acids. V was clipped by 1 base and J by 3 bases, with 18 bases between them. The CDR3 nucleotides are TGCGCCAGCAGTCAATTGGTGTCAGCCGAGGGGGCTAATGAAAAACTGTTTTTT. It encodes CASSQLVSAEGANEKLFF.

The gene calls are TRBV6-1 and TRBJ2-2; TRBD2 matches 14 bases. CDR3 length equals 17 residues. V shed 4 bases and J 4 bases; nucleotides not matched to a gene: 5. From germline, CDR1 is MNHNS and CDR2 SASEGT. The CDR3 protein is CASSGLAGGPGTGELFF. CDR3 nucleotide sequence: TGTGCCAGCAGTGGACTAGCGGGGGGGCCGGGCACCGGGGAGCTGTTTTTT.

The chain recombines TRBV6-5 with TRBJ1-5, with D perhaps TRBD1 (6 bases). Germline assignment: CDR1 MNHEY and CDR2 SVGAGI. The CDR3 is 14 residues long. V was pared by 2 bases and J by 5 bases, with 10 bases between. The CDR3 here is CASSYMGADQPQHF. CDR3 sequence (DNA): TGTGCCAGCAGTTACATGGGGGCTGATCAGCCCCAGCATTTT.

This clone was counted once. This sequence joins TRBV20-1 and TRBJ1-1; D ambiguous. The CDR3 consists of 11 residues. CDR1 DFQATT and CDR2 SNEGSKA come from the germline V gene (reference sequence). V was trimmed by 5 bases and J by 3 bases, leaving 7 bases between them. The CDR3 reads CSARRDTEAFF. In DNA form, the CDR3 reads TGCAGTGCTCGGCGGGACACTGAAGCTTTCTTT.

The chain has TRBV5-1 and TRBJ1-1; 9 bases align to TRBD1. Unmatched junction bases numbered 8, after V lost 5 bases and J lost 0 bases. This CDR3 spans 16 amino acids. Per the germline V gene, CDR1 is SGHRS and CDR2 is YFSETQ. The DNA of the CDR3 is TGCGCCAGCAGATCCGGGACAGGGTCTATGAACACTGAAGCTTTCTTT. The encoded protein is CASRSGTGSMNTEAFF.

The table lists this clone with a few counts. The chain carries TRBV5-6 and TRBJ2-1; 8 bases are a match to TRBD2. Per the germline V gene, CDR1 is SGHDT and CDR2 is YYEEEE. This CDR3 has 16 residues. V was clipped by 5 bases and J by 1 base; unmatched bases: 8. This CDR3 reads CASSYQRGRSYNEQFF. The CDR3 bases are TGTGCCAGCAGTTATCAGCGGGGGCGATCCTACAATGAGCAGTTCTTC.

This chain joins TRBV3-1 (or the pseudogene TRBV3-2) and TRBJ2-1; 9 nucleotides line up with TRBD2. The CDR3 length is 19 residues. CDR1 and CDR2 (germline): LGHDT, YNNKEL (reference sequence). Unmatched junction bases numbered 10, after V lost 1 base and J lost 0 bases. This CDR3 is CASSQVLSGGALSYNEQFF. As DNA, the CDR3 is TGTGCCAGCAGCCAAGTTCTTAGCGGGGGCGCCCTCTCCTACAATGAGCAGTTCTTC.

The chain joins TRBV3-1 (or the pseudogene TRBV3-2) to TRBJ1-1, with 7 bases fitting TRBD1. V shed 2 bases, J shed 7 bases, and the junction held 16 bases outside the gene matches. CDR1 is LGHDT, CDR2 YNNKEL, per germline (reference sequence). The CDR3 covers 17 residues. The CDR3 protein is CASSQSITPGGTVEAFF. The CDR3 DNA reads as TGTGCCAGCAGCCAAAGCATCACCCCGGGCGGGACAGTTGAAGCTTTCTTT.